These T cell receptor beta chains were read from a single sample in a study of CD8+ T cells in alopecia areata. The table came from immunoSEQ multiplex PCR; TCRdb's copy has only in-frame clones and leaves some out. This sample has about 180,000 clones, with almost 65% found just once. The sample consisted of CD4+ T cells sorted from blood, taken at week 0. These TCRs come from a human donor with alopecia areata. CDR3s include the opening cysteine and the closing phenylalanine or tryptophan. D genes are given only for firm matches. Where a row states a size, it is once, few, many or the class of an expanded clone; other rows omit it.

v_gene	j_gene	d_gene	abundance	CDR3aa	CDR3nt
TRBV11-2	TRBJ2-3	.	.	CASSLSYRPDTQYF	TGTGCCAGCAGCTTATCTTACCGGCCAGATACGCAGTATTTT
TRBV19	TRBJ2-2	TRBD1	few	CASSLQARGTGGLGELFF	TGTGCCAGTAGTCTCCAAGCACGCGGGACAGGGGGTCTCGGGGAGCTGTTTTTT
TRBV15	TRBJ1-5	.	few	CATSRDRRGNQPQHF	TGTGCCACCAGCAGAGATCGCAGGGGCAATCAGCCCCAGCATTTT
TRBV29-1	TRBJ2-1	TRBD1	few	CSSSPGQGPNEQFF	TGCAGCTCCTCCCCAGGACAGGGTCCGAATGAGCAGTTCTTC
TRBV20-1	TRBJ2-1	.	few	CSARSKREQFF	TGCAGTGCTAGAAGTAAACGAGAGCAGTTCTTC
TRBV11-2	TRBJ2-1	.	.	CASSVQAYNEQFF	TGTGCCAGCAGCGTGCAGGCCTACAATGAGCAGTTCTTC
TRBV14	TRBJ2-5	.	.	CASSVTEYQETQYF	TGTGCCAGCAGCGTGACAGAGTACCAAGAGACCCAGTACTTC
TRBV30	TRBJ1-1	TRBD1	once	CAGSGGVNTEAFF	TGTGCTGGATCAGGGGGAGTGAACACTGAAGCTTTCTTT
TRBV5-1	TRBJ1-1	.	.	CASSPQAGTEAFF	TGCGCCAGCAGCCCGCAAGCGGGAACAGAAGCTTTCTTT
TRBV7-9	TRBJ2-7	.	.	CASSLLDSYEQYF	TGTGCCAGCAGCCTCCTCGACAGCTACGAGCAGTACTTC
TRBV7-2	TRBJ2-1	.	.	CASSGQTSGGVQFF	TGTGCCAGCAGCGGACAGACTAGTGGAGGGGTGCAGTTCTTC
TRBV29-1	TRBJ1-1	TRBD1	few	CSVEKGAFEAFF	TGCAGCGTTGAAAAGGGGGCGTTTGAAGCTTTCTTT
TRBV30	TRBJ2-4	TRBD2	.	CAWAVGGAKNIQYF	TGTGCCTGGGCTGTCGGGGGGGCCAAAAACATTCAGTACTTC
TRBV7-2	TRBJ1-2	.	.	CASSSYPANYGYTF	TGTGCCAGCAGCTCCTATCCAGCTAACTATGGCTACACCTTC
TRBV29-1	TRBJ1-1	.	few	CSVRISMNTEAFF	TGCAGCGTTCGGATCTCAATGAACACTGAAGCTTTCTTT
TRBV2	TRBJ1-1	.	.	CASSRENTEAFF	TGTGCCAGCAGCAGGGAGAACACTGAAGCTTTCTTT
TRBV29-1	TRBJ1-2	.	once	CSVEMSTYGYTF	TGCAGCGTTGAAATGTCGACCTATGGCTACACCTTC
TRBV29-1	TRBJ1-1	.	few	CSVRQLLNTEAFF	TGCAGCGTTAGACAGCTACTGAACACTGAAGCTTTCTTT
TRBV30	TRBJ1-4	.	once	CAGSFSVSFSEEKLFF	TGTGCCGGGTCTTTCAGCGTTAGTTTTTCGGAGGAAAAACTGTTTTTT
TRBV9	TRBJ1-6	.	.	CASSVDPANSPLHF	TGTGCCAGCAGCGTAGATCCGGCAAATTCACCCCTCCACTTT
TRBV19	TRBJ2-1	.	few	CASSIRGNGHNEQFF	TGTGCCAGTAGTATCCGGGGGAATGGGCACAATGAGCAGTTCTTC
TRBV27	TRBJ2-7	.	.	CASSTPALGSTYEQYF	TGTGCCAGCAGTACCCCCGCCCTAGGGTCGACCTACGAGCAGTACTTC
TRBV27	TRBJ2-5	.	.	CASSLSISSGTQYF	TGTGCCAGCAGTTTATCGATAAGTTCCGGGACCCAGTACTTC
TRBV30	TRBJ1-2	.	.	CACLGLANYGYTF	TGTGCCTGTCTCGGTCTAGCTAACTATGGCTACACCTTC
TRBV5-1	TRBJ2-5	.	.	CASSLGRVEETQYF	TGCGCCAGCAGCTTGGGGAGGGTCGAAGAGACCCAGTACTTC
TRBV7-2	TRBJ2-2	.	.	CASSLAQFGELFF	TGTGCCAGCAGCTTAGCACAATTCGGGGAGCTGTTTTTT
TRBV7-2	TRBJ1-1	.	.	CASSFSGDNTEAFF	TGTGCCAGCAGCTTTTCAGGGGACAACACTGAAGCTTTCTTT
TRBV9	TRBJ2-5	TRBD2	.	CASSVTGLAVETQYF	TGTGCCAGCAGCGTCACGGGACTAGCGGTAGAGACCCAGTACTTC
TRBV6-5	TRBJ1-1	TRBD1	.	CASSYSRDRQAFF	TGTGCCAGCAGTTACTCGAGGGACAGACAAGCTTTCTTT
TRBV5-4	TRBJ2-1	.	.	CASGPYNEQFF	TGTGCCAGCGGGCCCTACAATGAGCAGTTCTTC
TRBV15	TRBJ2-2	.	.	CATSRDTGLGGELFF	TGTGCCACCAGCAGAGATACAGGGTTGGGCGGGGAGCTGTTTTTT
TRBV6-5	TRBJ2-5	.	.	CASSRTMGETQYF	TGTGCCAGCAGCAGGACTATGGGGGAGACCCAGTACTTC
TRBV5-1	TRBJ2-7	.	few	CASSSDTNTYEQYF	TGCGCCAGCAGCTCGGACACAAATACCTACGAGCAGTACTTC
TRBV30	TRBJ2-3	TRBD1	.	CAWSPTGQGTDTQYF	TGTGCCTGGAGTCCAACGGGACAGGGTACAGATACGCAGTATTTT
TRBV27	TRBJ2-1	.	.	CASSSLTSNEQFF	TGTGCCAGCAGTTCCCTGACTAGCAATGAGCAGTTCTTC
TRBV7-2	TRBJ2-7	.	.	CASSLFSRYEQYF	TGTGCCAGCAGCTTATTCAGTCGCTACGAGCAGTACTTC
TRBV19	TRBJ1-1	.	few	CASHLRKGHANTEAFF	TGTGCCAGTCACCTCCGAAAGGGACATGCTAACACTGAAGCTTTCTTT
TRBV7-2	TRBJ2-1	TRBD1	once	CASSLGTGSGLRQFF	TGTGCCAGCAGCTTAGGGACAGGTAGTGGTTTGAGGCAGTTCTTC
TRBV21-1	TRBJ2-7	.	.	CASTIPASSYEQYF	TGTGCCAGCACCATACCGGCGAGTTCCTACGAGCAGTACTTC
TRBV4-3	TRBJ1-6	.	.	CASSQDTGYNSPLHF	TGCGCCAGCAGCCAAGATACAGGGTATAATTCACCCCTCCACTTT
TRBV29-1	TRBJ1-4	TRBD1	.	CSAGQVANEKLFF	TGCAGCGCTGGACAGGTGGCTAATGAAAAACTGTTTTTT
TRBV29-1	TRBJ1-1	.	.	CSVEGQMNTEAFF	TGCAGCGTCGAAGGACAGATGAACACTGAAGCTTTCTTT
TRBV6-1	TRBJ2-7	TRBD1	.	CASRGQARYEQYF	TGTGCCAGCAGAGGACAGGCTCGCTACGAGCAGTACTTC
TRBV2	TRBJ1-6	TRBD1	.	CASITNTGQGNSPLHF	TGTGCCAGCATTACCAATACGGGACAGGGGAATTCACCCCTCCACTTT
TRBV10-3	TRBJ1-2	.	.	CAISESRSSYTF	TGTGCCATCAGTGAGTCTCGTAGCTCCTACACCTTC
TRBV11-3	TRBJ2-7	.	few	CASSPAGGYEQYF	TGTGCCAGCAGCCCTGCTGGGGGGTACGAGCAGTACTTC
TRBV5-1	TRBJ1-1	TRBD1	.	CASSIGQANTEAFF	TGCGCCAGCAGCATAGGACAGGCTAACACTGAAGCTTTCTTT
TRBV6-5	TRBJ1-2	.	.	CASIGRWGGYTF	TGTGCCAGCATCGGACGTTGGGGTGGCTACACCTTC
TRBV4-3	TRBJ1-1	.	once	CASSQRPNTEAFF	TGCGCCAGCAGCCAGAGACCGAACACTGAAGCTTTCTTT
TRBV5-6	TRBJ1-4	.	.	CASSFSGTINEKLFF	TGTGCCAGCAGCTTTTCAGGGACGATTAATGAAAAACTGTTTTTT
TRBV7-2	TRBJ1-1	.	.	CASSFGNKNTEAFF	TGTGCCAGCAGCTTTGGTAACAAGAACACTGAAGCTTTCTTT
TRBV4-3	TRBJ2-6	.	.	CASSQEGRGGANVLTF	TGCGCCAGCAGCCAAGAAGGGCGCGGTGGGGCCAACGTCCTGACTTTC
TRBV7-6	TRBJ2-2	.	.	CASSLEPEGTGELFF	TGTGCCAGCAGCTTAGAGCCGGAGGGCACCGGGGAGCTGTTTTTT
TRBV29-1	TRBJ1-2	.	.	CSVETQPKARYGYTF	TGCAGCGTTGAAACCCAGCCCAAAGCGAGGTATGGCTACACCTTC
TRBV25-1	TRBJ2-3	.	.	CASSKGVVSLTDTQYF	TGTGCCAGCAGCAAAGGAGTGGTTTCTCTCACAGATACGCAGTATTTT